Following are 24 T cell receptor beta chains from one sample sequenced in a study of T cells in Graves' hyperthyroidism and ophthalmopathy. The source material, RNA transcripts, was used to amplify TCR beta CDR3 regions. HTBI primers drove first-round RT-PCR of the TCR CDR3. Using its own MiXCR run on the multiplex PCR reads, TCRdb lists one record per CDR3 protein. The data hold more than 550,000 distinct CDR3 sequences, with about 45% observed a single time. Sequencing input: peripheral blood or thyroid tissue (not recorded which). Receptors originate from an adult man with Graves' disease, either hyperthyroidism or ophthalmopathy (not recorded which).

Only a few counts were recorded for this clonotype. CDR3 bases: TGCAGCGTTGGTCGGGGCTCGGACAATGAGCAGTTCTTC. Protein product: CSVGRGSDNEQFF. The chain carries TRBV29-1 and TRBJ2-1; TRBD1 or TRBD2 may be the D gene (5 bases each). The CDR3 is made up of 13 amino acids. CDR1 is SQVTM and CDR2 is ANQGSEA in the germline V gene. Trimming pared 4 bases from V and 5 bases from J, leaving 12 bases between.

This sequence joins TRBV29-1 and TRBJ1-1; D ambiguous. Germline CDR1 reads SQVTM; CDR2 reads ANQGSEA. V lost 2 bases and J lost 8, with 6 bases in between. The CDR3 extends over 10 amino acids. The CDR3 DNA sequence: TGCAGCGTTGAACTAGGGGAAGCTTTCTTT. It translates to CSVELGEAFF.

The chain recombines TRBV2 with TRBJ1-4; TRBD1 matches 9 bases. From germline, CDR1 is SNHLY and CDR2 FYNNEI. The J segment lost 7 bases and the V segment lost 5 bases, leaving 11 bases of the junction unmatched. The CDR3 loop spans 16 amino acids. CDR3 DNA sequence: TGTGCCAGCAGTCCCGATATGGGACAGGGAGGTGAAAAACTGTTTTTT. Amino acid sequence: CASSPDMGQGGEKLFF. Full variable domain (rest looked up from reference TRBV2 and TRBJ1-4): EPEVTQTPSHQVTQMGQEVILRCVPISNHLYFYWYRQILGQKVEFLVSFYNNEISEKSEIFDDQFSVERPDGSNFTLKIRSTKLEDSAMYFCASSPDMGQGGEKLFFGSGTQLSVL.

This chain joins TRBV10-3 and TRBJ1-5, with TRBD1 matching 8 bases. Germline V lookup: CDR1 ENHRY, CDR2 SYGVKD. V shed 3 bases and J 13 bases; nucleotides not matched to a gene: 8. The CDR3 runs 13 residues. CDR3 bases: TGTGCCATCAGTGAAGGCCAGGGGGCCTCACAGCATTTT. Amino acid sequence: CAISEGQGASQHF.

V gene TRBV7-8 combines with J gene TRBJ1-1; no definite D call. CDR1 is SGHVS and CDR2 is FQNEAQ in the germline V gene. The V end was cut by 5 bases, the J end by 5 bases, with 15 bases between. The CDR3 has 14 amino acids. Here the CDR3 reads CASSVDSKSTEAFF. In DNA form, the CDR3 reads TGTGCCAGCAGCGTCGACTCAAAGAGTACTGAAGCTTTCTTT.

With regard to this clonotype: A read error is possible here, since a much larger clone lies one base away. The rearrangement links TRBV2 to TRBJ1-4; weak D call: TRBD1 (5 bases). CDR1 and CDR2 from the germline V gene are SNHLY and FYNNEI. The CDR3 covers 16 residues. Written as DNA, the CDR3 is TGTGCCGGCAGTTCCCCCCAGGGCAGTCGAGGTGAAAAACTGTTTTTT. This translates into CAGSSPQGSRGEKLFF.

Of note for this clonotype: A much larger clone lies one base from this, so it may be a read error. V usage is TRBV2 and J usage is TRBJ1-1; D perhaps matches TRBD1 (6 bases). CDR1 and CDR2 from the germline V gene are SNHLY and FYNNEI. The CDR3 is 14 amino acids. Trimming removed 3 bases at V and 4 bases at J, with 12 bases between. The CDR3 region has the DNA TGTGCCAGCAGTGACTGGGGGCCGGGCACTGAAGCTTTCTTT. Translating gives CASSDWGPGTEAFF.

This clonotype was counted between two and nine times. This rearrangement joins TRBV20-1 to TRBJ1-5, with 9 bases matching TRBD1. The CDR3 has 15 amino acids. The V gene end was trimmed by 7 bases and the J gene end by 0 bases; junction bases not matched to a gene: 7. Germline CDR1 and CDR2: DFQATT and SNEGSKA (reference sequence). CDR3 sequence: CSGKGQGSSNQPQHF. The CDR3 DNA sequence: TGCAGTGGAAAAGGACAGGGGTCTAGCAATCAGCCCCAGCATTTT.

V gene TRBV7-9 combines with J gene TRBJ2-5; 11 bases fit TRBD2. The V gene's germline CDR1 is SEHNR and CDR2 FQNEAQ (reference sequence). V lost 5 bases to trimming and J lost 2 bases; unmatched junction nucleotides: 13. CDR3 length: 18 amino acids. The CDR3 coding sequence is TGTGCCAGCAGCCGGACAGGGGTGGCTAGCGGGAGGCAAGAGACCCAGTACTTC. It is translated as CASSRTGVASGRQETQYF.

This clonotype was recorded at least ten times. CDR3 residues: CASSIGQLQPQHF. In DNA form, the CDR3 reads TGTGCCAGTAGTATCGGGCAGTTGCAGCCCCAGCATTTT. This sequence joins TRBV19 and TRBJ1-5; D is ambiguous. CDR1 is LNHDA and CDR2 is SQIVND in the germline V gene (reference sequence). The CDR3 contains 13 residues. Between the trimmed V and J ends, which lost 3 bases and 7 bases, there was a span of 10 bases.

This sequence joins TRBV10-3 and TRBJ1-2, with TRBD1 matching 12 bases. There are 15 residues in the CDR3. V was pared by 3 bases and J by 3 bases, with 2 bases of the junction left unmatched. Germline assignment: CDR1 ENHRY and CDR2 SYGVKD. The CDR3 nucleotides read TGTGCCATCAGTGAAGGGACAGGGGGCTACTATGGCTACACCTTC. Amino acid sequence: CAISEGTGGYYGYTF.

CDR3 residues: CASTTDRPNEKLFF. The CDR3 bases are TGTGCCAGCACCACGGACAGGCCTAATGAAAAACTGTTTTTT. The gene calls are TRBV11-1 and TRBJ1-4, with 7 nucleotides matching TRBD1. This CDR3 spans 14 amino acids. V trimming: 7 bases; J trimming: 3 bases; junction bases outside the gene matches: 5. CDR1 and CDR2 from the germline V gene are SGHAT and FQDESV (reference sequence).

This rearrangement joins TRBV6-1 to TRBJ2-7; weak D call: TRBD1 (8 bases). The better agreement between TRBJ2-1 and the DNA end casts doubt on the J call. Germline CDR1 reads MNHNS; CDR2 reads SASEGT. CDR3 length: 15 amino acids. This CDR3 is CASSPGTGGDYEQFF. CDR3 bases: TGTGCCAGCAGTCCCGGGACAGGTGGGGACTACGAGCAGTTCTTC.

The V gene is TRBV15, the J gene TRBJ2-3; tentative D call: TRBD1 (6 bases). The V gene lost 0 bases and the J gene lost 13 bases, with 17 bases spanning the gap. From germline, CDR1 is LNHNV and CDR2 YYDKDF (reference sequence). The CDR3 has 14 amino acids. The CDR3, as DNA: TGTGCCACCAGCAGAGAGGAACAGGGTGCGACAGAGTATTTT. This gives the protein CATSREEQGATEYF.

The chain links TRBV5-1 to TRBJ1-2, with TRBD1 matching 9 bases. The germline gives CDR1 SGHRS, CDR2 YFSETQ. This CDR3 has 15 residues. V lost 0 bases to trimming and J lost 6 bases; unmatched junction nucleotides: 6. The CDR3 bases are TGCGCCAGCAGCTTGGATACAGGGGGCTCGGATGGCTACACCTTC. Protein: CASSLDTGGSDGYTF.

V and J are TRBV7-3 and TRBJ1-1; 7 nucleotides line up with TRBD1. Germline V gene lookup returns CDR1 SGHTA and CDR2 FQGTGA. The trim removed 5 bases at V and 3 bases at J, leaving 6 bases unmatched. This CDR3 contains 14 residues. CDR3 coding DNA: TGTGCCAGCAGCAGGGGGCTGGGGGACACTGAAGCTTTCTTT. Its protein is CASSRGLGDTEAFF.

J is TRBJ1-6 and V is TRBV6-5; no reliable D call. V gave up 2 bases and J gave up 5 bases, with 22 bases separating them. The CDR3 sequence is 19 residues long. Germline V gene data show CDR1 as MNHEY and CDR2 as SVGAGI. The CDR3 sequence is CASSYKRRRGTMDNSPLHF. DNA for the CDR3: TGTGCCAGCAGTTACAAGAGGCGGCGGGGTACTATGGATAATTCACCCCTCCACTTT.

This rearrangement joins TRBV5-4 to TRBJ1-1, with D hard to call. V lost 0 bases and J 4 bases, leaving 10 bases between the germline ends. Per the germline V gene, CDR1 is SGHNT and CDR2 is YYREEE (reference sequence). The CDR3 spans 14 residues. Here the CDR3 reads CASSLGGSPTEAFF. DNA for the CDR3: TGTGCCAGCAGCTTGGGCGGCAGCCCCACTGAAGCTTTCTTT.

This clonotype was seen once. This chain connects TRBV9 to TRBJ1-1; maybe TRBD1 (6 bases). Germline V CDR1 and CDR2: SGDLS, YYNGEE. This CDR3 contains 13 residues. The V and J ends lost 4 bases and 6 bases respectively, with 13 bases between them. For the CDR3, the DNA is TGTGCCAGCAGCCAAGGCAGGGGCGCTGAAGCTTTCTTT. Its translation: CASSQGRGAEAFF. Combining the CDR3 with reference TRBV9 and TRBJ1-1 gives the whole variable domain DSGVTQTPKHLITATGQRVTLRCSPRSGDLSVYWYQQSLDQGLQFLIQYYNGEERAKGNILERFSAQQFPDLHSELNLSSLELGDSALYFCASSQGRGAEAFFGQGTRLTVV.

This clonotype was seen repeatedly, ten times or more. The J gene is TRBJ1-2, the V gene TRBV5-1, with a possible D match to TRBD1 (6 bases). Germline assignment: CDR1 SGHRS and CDR2 YFSETQ. CDR3 length equals 14 residues. Trimming stripped 4 bases from V and 6 bases from J, with 16 bases between. The CDR3 nucleotides are TGCGCCAGCAGCCAGGGGAACCTACAGGATGGCTACACCTTC. This gives the protein CASSQGNLQDGYTF.

The gene calls are TRBV2 and TRBJ1-4; D remains unclear. This CDR3 comprises 15 residues. Trimming pared 6 bases from V and 8 bases from J, leaving 19 bases between. Per the germline V gene, CDR1 is SNHLY and CDR2 is FYNNEI. The CDR3, as DNA: TGTGCCAGCAGAAGGAACCGGTCCTGGTTGGAAAAACTGTTTTTT. This gives the protein CASRRNRSWLEKLFF.

At least ten counts were recorded for this clonotype. This rearrangement joins TRBV5-8 to TRBJ1-1; the D is unclear. The CDR3 length is 13 residues. Trimming removed 0 bases from V and 11 bases from J, with 14 bases in between. The germline gives CDR1 SGHTS, CDR2 YDEGEE. CDR3 protein: CASSLEAHPTAFF. Written as DNA, the CDR3 is TGTGCCAGCAGCTTGGAGGCACACCCGACGGCTTTCTTT.

This clonotype was found many times. This chain connects TRBV6-5 to TRBJ1-4; D is ambiguous. CDR3 length: 15 amino acids. The germline V gene has CDR1 MNHEY and CDR2 SVGAGI. Trimming took 5 bases from V and 0 from J, leaving 10 bases between them. The CDR3: CASSTVGATNEKLFF. The CDR3 region has the DNA TGTGCCAGCAGTACGGTCGGTGCAACTAATGAAAAACTGTTTTTT.

This clonotype was counted at least ten times. The rearrangement joins TRBV7-3 to TRBJ2-6; no reliable D call. With 6 bases removed from V and 1 base from J, the gap between germline ends came to 4 bases. The CDR3 extends over 13 amino acids. Germline loops: CDR1 SGHTA, CDR2 FQGTGA. This CDR3 reads CASSGSGANVLTF. For the CDR3, the DNA is TGTGCCAGCAGTGGGTCTGGGGCCAACGTCCTGACTTTC.